These 24 T cell receptor beta chains were sequenced from one sample in a study of cytomegalovirus exposure and HLA in healthy donors. The PCR was carried out with 60 Vbeta primers and 13 Jbeta primers. Repertoires were generated with immunoSEQ multiplex PCR, while TCRdb's copy carries only in-frame clones and drops some. This table lists 40,000 to 60,000 clones. The specimen was PBMCs. These TCRs come from a man aged 40-50 years in good health and CMV-seropositive.

The genes are TRBV6-6 and TRBJ1-2; D possibly corresponds to TRBD1 (6 bases). Between the trimmed V and J ends, which lost 2 bases and 6 bases, there was a span of 10 bases. The CDR3 covers 13 residues. Germline lookup yields CDR1 MNHNY and CDR2 SVGAGI (reference sequence). The CDR3 sequence: CASSYGEGDGYTF. The DNA of the CDR3 is TGTGCCAGCAGTTACGGGGAGGGGGATGGCTACACCTTC.

This sequence joins TRBV7-2 and TRBJ2-3; no clear D. CDR1 and CDR2 from the germline V gene are SGHTA and FQGNSA. Trimming stripped 5 bases from V and 0 bases from J, with 12 bases between. This CDR3 region has 15 residues. In DNA form, the CDR3 reads TGTGCCAGCAGCAGGAGATACGGGAGCACAGATACGCAGTATTTT. The encoded protein is CASSRRYGSTDTQYF. Looking up the rest from reference TRBV7-2 and TRBJ2-3 gives the full variable domain: GAGVSQSPSNKVTEKGKDVELRCDPISGHTALYWYRQSLGQGLEFLIYFQGNSAPDKSGLPSDRFSAERTGGSVSTLTIQRTQQEDSAVYLCASSRRYGSTDTQYFGPGTRLTVL.

The chain combines TRBV30 with TRBJ2-7; 11 bases map to TRBD1. This CDR3 region has 17 residues. The V gene end was trimmed by 1 base and the J gene end by 4 bases; junction bases not matched to a gene: 12. From germline, CDR1 is GTSNPN and CDR2 SVGIG (reference sequence). The CDR3 protein is CAWSGHTGQGVWYEQYF. The CDR3 nucleotides read TGTGCCTGGAGTGGGCATACGGGACAGGGGGTATGGTACGAGCAGTACTTC. The variable domain in full, completed from reference TRBV30 and TRBJ2-7, reads SQTIHQWPATLVQPVGSPLSLECTVEGTSNPNLYWYRQAAGRGLQLLFYSVGIGQISSEVPQNLSASRPQDRQFILSSKKLLLSDSGFYLCAWSGHTGQGVWYEQYFGPGTRLTVT.

This chain connects TRBV7-9 to TRBJ1-4; D gene unclear. This CDR3 is built from 14 residues. Germline loops: CDR1 SEHNR, CDR2 FQNEAQ (reference sequence). Trimming stripped 8 bases from V and 2 bases from J, with 12 bases between. The CDR3 is CASGLTGTNEKLFF. CDR3 nucleotides: TGTGCCAGCGGGCTGACGGGGACTAATGAAAAACTGTTTTTT. Drawing the rest from reference TRBV7-9 and TRBJ1-4, the complete variable domain is DTGVSQNPRHKITKRGQNVTFRCDPISEHNRLYWYRQTLGQGPEFLTYFQNEAQLEKSRLLSDRFSAERPKGSFSTLEIQRTEQGDSAMYLCASGLTGTNEKLFFGSGTQLSVL.

This chain uses TRBV11-1 with TRBJ2-3; the match to TRBD1 covers 9 bases. V shed 6 bases and J 3 bases; nucleotides not matched to a gene: 10. CDR1 is SGHAT and CDR2 is FQDESV in the germline V gene (reference sequence). This CDR3 is built from 16 residues. The CDR3 sequence: CASSYLGDRVTDTQYF. CDR3 bases: TGTGCCAGCAGTTACCTAGGGGACAGGGTTACAGATACGCAGTATTTT.

Of note for this clone: The junction and the germline gene differ at one end; a read error may be behind it. Other DNA sequences in the same sample also yield this CDR3. The chain recombines TRBV20-1 with TRBJ1-2, with D possibly TRBD1 on 6 matching bases. CDR1 is DFQATT and CDR2 is SNEGSKA in the germline V gene (reference sequence). The CDR3 has 11 residues. CDR3 coding DNA: TGCAGCGCTATAGGTCAGGGGCCCTGGGCCTTC. It yields the protein CSAIGQGPWAF.

The V and J genes are TRBV7-9 and TRBJ1-2, with D possibly being TRBD1 (5 bases). Per germline, CDR1 SEHNR and CDR2 FQNEAQ (reference sequence). The V and J ends lost 4 bases and 4 bases respectively, with 13 bases between them. The CDR3 is 14 amino acids. CDR3 DNA sequence: TGTGCCAGCAGCTCGACGGGGGGACTCTATGGCTACACCTTC. Translating it yields CASSSTGGLYGYTF.

The chain uses TRBV11-2 and TRBJ1-2, with 9 nucleotides matching TRBD1. The length of the CDR3 is 13 residues. Germline V gene lookup returns CDR1 SGHAT and CDR2 FQNNGV. V gave up 5 bases and J gave up 5 bases; unmatched junction bases: 3. CDR3 in amino acids: CASSTTGGYGYTF. The CDR3 coding sequence is TGTGCCAGCAGCACGACAGGGGGGTATGGCTACACCTTC.

This CDR3 is CASSQAGYGYTF. Here the CDR3 DNA reads TGCGCCAGCAGCCAAGCGGGCTATGGCTACACCTTC. J is TRBJ1-2 and V is TRBV4-1; the D is unclear. Germline V CDR1 and CDR2: MGHRA, YSYEKL. The CDR3 length is 12 residues. The germline V and J ends were trimmed by 1 base and 4 bases, with 4 bases remaining between them.

The chain joins TRBV7-2 to TRBJ2-2, with D possibly being TRBD2 (5 bases). The germline gives CDR1 SGHTA, CDR2 FQGNSA. This CDR3 has 16 amino acids. V was trimmed by 4 bases and J by 4 bases, leaving 16 bases between them. CDR3 nucleotides: TGTGCCAGCAGCTCCCCCCGGGCGGGTGGCACCGGGGAGCTGTTTTTT. Residues: CASSSPRAGGTGELFF. The entire variable domain, with the rest obtained from reference TRBV7-2 and TRBJ2-2, is as follows: GAGVSQSPSNKVTEKGKDVELRCDPISGHTALYWYRQSLGQGLEFLIYFQGNSAPDKSGLPSDRFSAERTGGSVSTLTIQRTQQEDSAVYLCASSSPRAGGTGELFFGEGSRLTVL.

The V gene is TRBV10-3, the J gene TRBJ2-7; possible D gene TRBD1, 5 bases. Trimming cost V 11 bases and J 6 bases, with 20 bases left between them. The CDR3 runs 13 residues. From germline, CDR1 is ENHRY and CDR2 SYGVKD. In DNA, the CDR3 is TGTGCCTCCAGGGCTAGTTTGGAGCCCGAGCAGTACTTC. This sequence encodes CASRASLEPEQYF.

The chain is built from TRBV6-5 and TRBJ2-6; a weak D match, TRBD1 (6 bases). The V end was cut by 5 bases, the J end by 1 base, with 9 bases between. CDR1 is MNHEY and CDR2 is SVGAGI in the germline V gene. This CDR3 has 15 residues. The CDR3 is CASSTQGSGANVLTF. CDR3 nucleotides: TGTGCCAGCAGTACCCAGGGGTCTGGGGCCAACGTCCTGACTTTC.

The V call is TRBV7-8, the J call TRBJ2-3; 10 nucleotides line up with TRBD1. CDR1 and CDR2 from the germline V gene are SGHVS and FQNEAQ. V shed 5 bases and J 8 bases; nucleotides not matched to a gene: 7. The CDR3 has 14 residues. CDR3: CASSTRTGGGTQYF. The CDR3, as DNA: TGTGCCAGCAGCACTCGGACAGGGGGAGGTACGCAGTATTTT.

This rearrangement joins TRBV6-7 to TRBJ1-5; 8 nucleotides line up with TRBD1. TRBV6-7 is known as an ORF, though its function is uncertain. The CDR3 spans 16 residues. Losses at the gene ends were 5 bases for V and 4 bases for J; bases not matched to a gene: 10. This chain's CDR3 is CASSPPLDRVNQPQHF. CDR3 DNA: TGTGCCAGCAGTCCCCCTTTGGACAGGGTAAATCAGCCCCAGCATTTT.

V is TRBV13 and J is TRBJ1-2; possible D gene TRBD1, 6 bases. CDR1 PRHDT and CDR2 FYEKMQ come from the germline V gene (reference sequence). The CDR3 covers 16 residues. V dropped 3 bases and J dropped 5 bases, with 19 bases sitting between them. CDR3 sequence (DNA): TGTGCCAGCAGCTTGGGCCTTGGACAGAAGGGATATGGCTACACCTTC. Its translation: CASSLGLGQKGYGYTF. Using reference TRBV13 and TRBJ1-2 for the parts outside the CDR3, the full variable domain is AAGVIQSPRHLIKEKRETATLKCYPIPRHDTVYWYQQGPGQDPQFLISFYEKMQSDKGSIPDRFSAQQFSDYHSELNMSSLELGDSALYFCASSLGLGQKGYGYTFGSGTRLTVV.

J is TRBJ2-5 and V is TRBV5-1; TRBD1 is a possible D gene (6 bases). The CDR3 runs to 14 residues. The V and J ends lost 0 bases and 1 base respectively, with 7 bases between them. The germline V gene encodes CDR1 SGHRS and CDR2 YFSETQ. The chain's CDR3 is CASSLAQGQETQYF. The CDR3 DNA is TGCGCCAGCAGCTTGGCACAGGGCCAAGAGACCCAGTACTTC.

This chain links TRBV5-1 with TRBJ2-7, with D uncertain. Trimming removed 0 bases from V and 0 bases from J, with 7 bases in between. CDR1 and CDR2 from the germline V gene are SGHRS and YFSETQ. The CDR3 sequence is 14 residues long. The DNA of the CDR3 is TGCGCCAGCAGCTTGGACCACAACTCCTACGAGCAGTACTTC. It specifies CASSLDHNSYEQYF.

The V gene is TRBV10-1, the J gene TRBJ2-7; maybe TRBD2 (6 bases). V dropped 6 bases and J dropped 6 bases, with 21 bases sitting between them. The CDR3 sequence is 15 residues long. Germline V gene lookup returns CDR1 WNHNN and CDR2 SYGVQD (reference sequence). The CDR3 reads CASSAGTQSDGEQYF. The CDR3 DNA is TGCGCCAGCAGCGCCGGGACTCAAAGCGACGGCGAGCAGTACTTC.

The V and J genes are TRBV4-2 and TRBJ2-1; D not certain. The CDR3 is made up of 16 amino acids. V lost 6 bases to trimming and J lost 0 bases, with 15 bases between them. Germline V CDR1 and CDR2: LGHNA, YNFKEQ. The CDR3 DNA reads TGTGCCAGCAGGTCGGCAGCGTCGAGCTCCTACAATGAGCAGTTCTTC. Residues: CASRSAASSSYNEQFF.

The chain uses TRBV7-9 and TRBJ2-7; TRBD1 matches at 7 bases. CDR1 SEHNR and CDR2 FQNEAQ come from the germline V gene (reference sequence). The CDR3 length is 15 residues. V lost 1 base and J lost 5; bases outside the gene matches: 8. CDR3 nucleotide sequence: TGTGCCAGCAGCTTAGGGCCGGGACAGCTTAACGAGCAGTACTTC. It codes for CASSLGPGQLNEQYF.

This chain's CDR3 is CASSPLAGGPQYF. The CDR3 DNA is TGTGCCAGCAGCCCCCTAGCGGGAGGGCCTCAGTACTTC. This rearrangement joins TRBV7-9 to TRBJ2-7; 12 bases line up with TRBD2. Germline V gene sequence: CDR1 SEHNR, CDR2 FQNEAQ (reference sequence). CDR3 length equals 13 residues. The junction had 6 bases not matched to a gene; V was cut back by 5 bases and J by 10 bases.

The CDR3 protein is CASSYGGQLNTEAFF. The CDR3 region has the DNA TGTGCCAGCAGTTATGGGGGACAGCTGAACACTGAAGCTTTCTTT. V usage is TRBV6-5 and J usage is TRBJ1-1, with 7 bases that match TRBD1. The V gene's germline CDR1 is MNHEY and CDR2 SVGAGI. The ends lost 3 bases at V and 0 bases at J; junction bases unmatched: 4. The length of the CDR3 is 15 residues.

The chain is built from TRBV6-5 and TRBJ1-6, with D possibly TRBD1 on 6 matching bases. The germline V gene has CDR1 MNHEY and CDR2 SVGAGI. The length of the CDR3 is 14 residues. Trimming pared 4 bases from V and 10 bases from J, leaving 14 bases between. CDR3 sequence (DNA): TGTGCCAGCAGTTCAAACAGGGAAGGCTCACCCCTCCACTTT. It translates to CASSSNREGSPLHF.

The V call is TRBV6-6, the J call TRBJ1-2; D is possibly TRBD1 (5 bases). Germline CDR1 and CDR2: MNHNY and SVGAGI (reference sequence). CDR3 length: 13 amino acids. The V and J ends lost 8 bases and 0 bases respectively, with 10 bases between them. CDR3 in DNA: TGTGCCAGCTCCGAGACAGCTAACTATGGCTACACCTTC. Residues: CASSETANYGYTF.